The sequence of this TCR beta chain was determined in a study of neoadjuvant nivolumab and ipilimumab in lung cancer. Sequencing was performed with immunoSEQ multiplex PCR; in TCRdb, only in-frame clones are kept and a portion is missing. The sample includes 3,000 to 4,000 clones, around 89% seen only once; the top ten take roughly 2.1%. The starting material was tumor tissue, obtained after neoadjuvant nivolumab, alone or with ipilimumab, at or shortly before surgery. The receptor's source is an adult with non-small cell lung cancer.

CDR3: CASSERISASSYEQYF. CDR3 sequence (DNA): TGTGCCAGCAGTGAACGTATTAGCGCGAGCTCCTACGAGCAGTACTTC. This chain links TRBV6-1 with TRBJ2-7; a possible D gene is TRBD2 (5 bases). The CDR3 contains 16 residues. The V gene's germline CDR1 is MNHNS and CDR2 SASEGT. The V gene lost 2 bases and the J gene lost 0 bases, with 14 bases spanning the gap.